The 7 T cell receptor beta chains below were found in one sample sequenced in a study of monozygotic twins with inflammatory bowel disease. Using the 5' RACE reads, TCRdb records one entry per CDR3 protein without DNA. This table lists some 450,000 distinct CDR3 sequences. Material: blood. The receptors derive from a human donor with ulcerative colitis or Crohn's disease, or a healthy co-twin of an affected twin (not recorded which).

The CDR3 loop is CASSPGPGPLYGYTF. This chain connects TRBV18 to TRBJ1-2; TCRdb designates TRBD1, a call that cannot be tested without DNA. Germline CDR1 reads KGHSH; CDR2 reads LQKENI. The CDR3 is 15 residues long.

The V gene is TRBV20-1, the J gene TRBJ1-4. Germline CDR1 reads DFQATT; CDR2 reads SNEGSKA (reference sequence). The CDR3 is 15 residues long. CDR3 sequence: CSARDNRATNEKLFF.

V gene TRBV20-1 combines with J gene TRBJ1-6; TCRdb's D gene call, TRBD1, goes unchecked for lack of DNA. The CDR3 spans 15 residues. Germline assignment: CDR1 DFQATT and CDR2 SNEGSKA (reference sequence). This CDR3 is CSARDGQNYNSPLHF.

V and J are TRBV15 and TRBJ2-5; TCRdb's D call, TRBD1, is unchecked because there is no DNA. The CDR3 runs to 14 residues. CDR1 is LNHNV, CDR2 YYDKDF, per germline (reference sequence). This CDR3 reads CATSRLDRGETQYF.

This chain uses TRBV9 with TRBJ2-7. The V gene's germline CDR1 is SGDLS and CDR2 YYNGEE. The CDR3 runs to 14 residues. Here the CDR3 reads CASSVGGSVREQYF.

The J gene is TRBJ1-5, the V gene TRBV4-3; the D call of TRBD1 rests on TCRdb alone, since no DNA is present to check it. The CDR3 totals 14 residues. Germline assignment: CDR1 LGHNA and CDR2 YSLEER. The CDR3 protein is CASSQGGDNQPQHF.

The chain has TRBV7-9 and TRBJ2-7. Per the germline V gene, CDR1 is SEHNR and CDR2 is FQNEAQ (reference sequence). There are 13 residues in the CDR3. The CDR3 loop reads CASSLETYYEQYF.